The 13 T cell receptor beta chains given below trace back to one sample, sequenced in a study of cytomegalovirus exposure and HLA in healthy donors. The PCR used 60 Vbeta and 13 Jbeta primers. Repertoires were generated with immunoSEQ multiplex PCR, while TCRdb's copy carries only in-frame clones and drops some. The sample includes about 110,000 clones, 70% to 80% of them seen just once. Material: PBMCs. The source of these receptors is a man between 18 and 29 years old in good health and CMV-seronegative.

The CDR3 sequence: CASSELSKNTGELFF. The DNA of the CDR3 is TGCGCCAGCAGTGAGTTGTCTAAGAACACCGGGGAGCTGTTTTTT. The genes are TRBV10-2 and TRBJ2-2; no firm D call. Trimming took 1 base from V and 1 from J, leaving 7 bases between them. There are 15 residues in the CDR3. CDR1 and CDR2 from the germline V gene are WSHSY and SAAADI.

This clone was recorded once. V gene TRBV28 combines with J gene TRBJ2-3, with D perhaps TRBD2 (6 bases). The CDR3 length is 13 residues. V lost 6 bases and J lost 0, with 7 bases in between. CDR1 and CDR2 from the germline V gene are MDHEN and SYDVKM. CDR3 DNA sequence: TGTGCCAGCAGGGGGGGTAGCACAGATACGCAGTATTTT. This encodes CASRGGSTDTQYF.

This clone occurred a few times. This chain connects TRBV19 to TRBJ2-7, with TRBD1 matching over 7 bases. Trimming removed 5 bases from V and 3 bases from J; junction bases left unmatched: 7. There are 14 residues in the CDR3. CDR1 and CDR2 (germline): LNHDA, SQIVND (reference sequence). The CDR3, as DNA: TGTGCCAGTAGTCCCCGGACAGGCAACTACGAGCAGTACTTC. It encodes CASSPRTGNYEQYF.

The chain combines TRBV7-2 with TRBJ2-7; a possible D gene is TRBD1 (5 bases). Germline V lookup: CDR1 SGHTA, CDR2 FQGNSA. With 4 bases removed from V and 2 bases from J, the gap between germline ends came to 9 bases. The CDR3 covers 13 residues. DNA for the CDR3: TGTGCCAGCAGCTATTTGGACACCTACGAGCAGTACTTC. Encoded protein: CASSYLDTYEQYF.

For the CDR3, the DNA is TGTGCCAGCAGCCCCGGGTGGCATTATGGCTACACCTTC. Its translation: CASSPGWHYGYTF. The chain uses TRBV6-1 and TRBJ1-2; D remains unclear. Trimming took 6 bases from V and 5 from J, leaving 13 bases between them. This CDR3 contains 13 residues. The germline gives CDR1 MNHNS, CDR2 SASEGT.

The V gene is TRBV7-9, the J gene TRBJ2-5, with a weak D call TRBD1 (6 bases). The J call is uncertain, as TRBJ2-7 better fits the DNA end. This CDR3 has 15 residues. Germline V CDR1 and CDR2: SEHNR, FQNEAQ (reference sequence). The CDR3 DNA reads as TGTGCCAGCAGCTTAGACAGGGACCTCTCCTACGAGCAGTACTTC. Protein product: CASSLDRDLSYEQYF.

In its sample, this clone was seen once. The chain combines TRBV12-5 with TRBJ1-1; D perhaps matches TRBD1 (6 bases). CDR1 is LGHNT, CDR2 FRNRAP, per germline. V gave up 3 bases and J gave up 0 bases, with 23 bases separating them. The CDR3 runs to 19 residues. CDR3 sequence (DNA): TGTGCTAGTGGTTTTAGGACAGATTCGAACTCAGAGGTGAACACTGAAGCTTTCTTT. Amino acid sequence: CASGFRTDSNSEVNTEAFF.

The genes are TRBV11-2 and TRBJ1-1; D gene uncertain. V was shortened by 1 base and J by 2 bases, with 8 bases between the two germline ends. The CDR3 covers 14 residues. From germline, CDR1 is SGHAT and CDR2 FQNNGV. The DNA for the CDR3 is TGTGCCAGCAGCTTAGGTCCAGGAAACACTGAAGCTTTCTTT. Amino acid sequence: CASSLGPGNTEAFF.

This chain uses TRBV7-8 with TRBJ2-7; TRBD1 agrees at 8 bases. Per the germline V gene, CDR1 is SGHVS and CDR2 is FQNEAQ. The ends lost 1 base at V and 6 bases at J; junction bases unmatched: 8. This CDR3 spans 15 amino acids. The CDR3 DNA reads TGTGCCAGCAGCTTAGGCCTCCGGACAGGGCCCGAGCAGTACTTC. It translates to CASSLGLRTGPEQYF.

The chain is built from TRBV20-1 and TRBJ2-7; unclear D gene. Trimming pared 4 bases from V and 2 bases from J, leaving 6 bases between. Germline V lookup: CDR1 DFQATT, CDR2 SNEGSKA (reference sequence). The CDR3 extends over 11 amino acids. Written as DNA, the CDR3 is TGCAGTGCTACCGGAGCCTACGAGCAGTACTTC. Its translation: CSATGAYEQYF.

Regarding this clone: In the same sample, other DNA sequences code for this CDR3. The chain joins TRBV5-1 to TRBJ2-5, with 9 positions matching TRBD2. The CDR3 covers 14 residues. Germline CDR1 reads SGHRS; CDR2 reads YFSETQ. The V segment lost 5 bases and the J segment 1 base; nucleotides outside the gene matches: 3. The CDR3 region is CASSLAGAQETQYF. The DNA of the CDR3 is TGCGCCAGCAGTTTAGCGGGGGCCCAAGAGACCCAGTACTTC.

The rearrangement joins TRBV27 to TRBJ2-5; weak D call: TRBD1 (6 bases). The V end was cut by 2 bases, the J end by 5 bases, with 15 bases between. The CDR3 has 15 residues. Per germline, CDR1 MNHEY and CDR2 SMNVEV (reference sequence). The CDR3 reads CASSLTGAQGETQYF. The CDR3 DNA is TGTGCCAGCAGTTTAACTGGGGCCCAGGGGGAGACCCAGTACTTC.

J is TRBJ2-7 and V is TRBV2; 8 bases are a match to TRBD2. The CDR3 totals 12 residues. Trimming cost V 6 bases and J 3 bases; bases outside gene matches: 1. The germline gives CDR1 SNHLY, CDR2 FYNNEI. This chain's CDR3 is CASSLAGYEQYF. In DNA form, the CDR3 reads TGTGCCAGCAGCCTAGCGGGCTACGAGCAGTACTTC. Together with reference TRBV2 and TRBJ2-7, the CDR3 gives the full variable domain: EPEVTQTPSHQVTQMGQEVILRCVPISNHLYFYWYRQILGQKVEFLVSFYNNEISEKSEIFDDQFSVERPDGSNFTLKIRSTKLEDSAMYFCASSLAGYEQYFGPGTRLTVT.